This TCR beta chain was found in a study of CD8+ T cells in alopecia areata (dated by TCRdb to the late 2010s). Broadly, across the study: The treated patients, all with moderate-to-severe alopecia areata, were enrolled in an open-label pilot trial of oral tofacitinib given at 5 to 10 mg twice daily. Tofacitinib was given for 6 to 18 months, followed by 6 months of follow-up off drug to assess delayed response and recurrence. The study used high-throughput TCRbeta sequencing to examine T cell clonal expansion in alopecia areata, in both the C3H/HeJ mouse model and human patients. Scalp tissue and sorted CD4+ and CD8+ peripheral blood T cells from patchy and totalis/universalis alopecia areata patients and from healthy controls were covered by human TCRbeta sequencing. Patients on tofacitinib were biopsied at baseline and after 4 and 24 weeks of treatment, and several of the patients also had a later scalp biopsy. Scalp clonality was compared among normal scalp (n=4), patchy alopecia areata scalp (n=8), and alopecia totalis/universalis scalp (n=8). RNA was obtained with the PAXgene miRNA kit for fixed scalp, the miRNeasy kit for PBMCs, and the RNeasy kit for mouse skin. immunoSEQ multiplex PCR using 35 Vbeta forward primers and 13 Jbeta reverse primers was used to amplify TCRbeta CDR3 regions.

As to this clone: The clone's antigen remains unknown. No clone much larger than this one lies a single base away; base qualities are absent.

Per the publication, the time point label means: baseline before oral tofacitinib. From alopecia areata patients, peripheral blood was collected along with lesional scalp punch biopsies. PBMCs were isolated by density centrifugation and stained for CD3, CD4 and CD8, after which CD4+ and CD8+ T cells were sorted on a FACSAria. What the work shows at the level of the full study, not this receptor alone: Compared with normal scalp, lesional scalp had higher clonality and more expanded CD8+ clones, particularly in alopecia totalis/universalis, a pattern that suggests antigenic drive. Unlike mouse skin, which is dominated by gammadelta T cells, normal human skin has resident alphabeta T cells that are also sequenced, and this complicates analysis of the scalp TCR repertoire. Shared TCR sequences between patients were less evident than in mice, which may be partly attributable to HLA diversity in the patient population.

Library preparation used the immunoSEQ multiplex PCR assay. RNA was extracted from all samples and reverse transcribed into cDNA as template for TCR sequencing. SuperScript III was used to make first-strand cDNA, primed with a 2:1 mix of oligo-dT and random hexamers. Amplification bias was assessed with a synthetic immune receptor repertoire, and residual bias was removed computationally. From the authors' description of their analysis: Raw reads were preprocessed for error removal, and CDR3 was defined according to IMGT conventions as running from the conserved cysteine to phenylalanine. Clonality was computed as 1 minus the Shannon entropy, with the entropy normalized by log2 of the number of productive unique TCRs. Whether scalp clones were CD4 or CD8 was inferred by matching scalp TCRbeta sequences against CD4 and CD8 repertoires sorted from blood. Held by TCRdb, this immuneACCESS table contains in-frame sequences only and omits some clones. Under half of the omission traces to an unresolved V gene where checked; the cause of the rest is unknown. From that table come the V and J calls and clone size; the DNA was used to work out D and trimming. This sample lists about 130,000 clones; about 60% were detected once. In total, the top ten clones hold about 6% of the sample.

The trim is 6 bases for V and 9 bases for J, with a gap of 12 bases between the germline ends. The germline V gene provides CDR1 SGHVS and CDR2 FNYEAQ. Spanning cysteine to phenylalanine, the CDR3 consists of 12 amino acids. Only the CDR3 region is kept as DNA, spanning 36 bases read in frame from base 1. Recombination linked TRBV7-6 to TRBJ2-1, and the D gene may be TRBD2, 5 bases matching. The receptor's source is a human donor with alopecia areata. Here the sequenced sample was CD4+ T cells sorted from blood, taken at week 0. The nucleotides are TGTGCCAGCAGGGCCCTCGGAGGTGAGCAGTTCTTC. Translated, it gives CASRALGGEQFF.